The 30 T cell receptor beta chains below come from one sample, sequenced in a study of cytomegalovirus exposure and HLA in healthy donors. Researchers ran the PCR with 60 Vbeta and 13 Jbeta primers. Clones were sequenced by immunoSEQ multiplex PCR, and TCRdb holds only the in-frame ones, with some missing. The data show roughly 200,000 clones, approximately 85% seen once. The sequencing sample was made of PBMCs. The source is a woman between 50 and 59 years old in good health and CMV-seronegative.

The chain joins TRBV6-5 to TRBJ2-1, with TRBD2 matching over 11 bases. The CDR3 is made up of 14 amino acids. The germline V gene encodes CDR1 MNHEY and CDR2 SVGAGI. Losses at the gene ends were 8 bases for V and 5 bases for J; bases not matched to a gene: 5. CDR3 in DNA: TGTGCCAGCCGATCTAGCGGGGGGCACAATGAGCAGTTCTTC. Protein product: CASRSSGGHNEQFF.

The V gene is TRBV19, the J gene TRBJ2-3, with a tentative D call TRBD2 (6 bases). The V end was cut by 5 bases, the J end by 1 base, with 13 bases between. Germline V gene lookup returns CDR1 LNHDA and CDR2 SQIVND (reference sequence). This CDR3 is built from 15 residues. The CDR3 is CASSRKASGTDTQYF. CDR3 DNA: TGTGCCAGTAGTCGTAAGGCTAGCGGCACAGATACGCAGTATTTT.

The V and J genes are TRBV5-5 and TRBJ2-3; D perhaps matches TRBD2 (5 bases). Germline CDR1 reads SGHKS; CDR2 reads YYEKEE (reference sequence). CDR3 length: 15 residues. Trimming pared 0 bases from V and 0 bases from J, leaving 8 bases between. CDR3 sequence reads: CASSLGRGSTDTQYF. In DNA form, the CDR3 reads TGTGCCAGCAGCTTGGGTCGCGGGAGCACAGATACGCAGTATTTT.

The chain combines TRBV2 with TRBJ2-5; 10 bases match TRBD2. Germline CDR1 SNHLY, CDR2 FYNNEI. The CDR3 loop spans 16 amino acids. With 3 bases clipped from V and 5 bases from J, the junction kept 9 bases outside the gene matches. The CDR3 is CASSDLSGRAAETQYF. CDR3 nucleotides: TGTGCCAGCAGTGATCTAAGCGGGAGGGCCGCGGAGACCCAGTACTTC.

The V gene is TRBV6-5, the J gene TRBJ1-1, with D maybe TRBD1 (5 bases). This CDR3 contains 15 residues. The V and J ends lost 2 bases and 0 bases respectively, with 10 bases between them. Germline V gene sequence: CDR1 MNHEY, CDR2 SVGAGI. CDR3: CASSYPGGLNTEAFF. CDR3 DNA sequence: TGTGCCAGCAGTTACCCCGGGGGTTTGAACACTGAAGCTTTCTTT.

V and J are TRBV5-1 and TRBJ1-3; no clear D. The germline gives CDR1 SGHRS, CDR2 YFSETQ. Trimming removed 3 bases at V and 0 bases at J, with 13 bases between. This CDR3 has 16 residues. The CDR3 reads CASSYSTANSGNTIYF. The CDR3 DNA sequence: TGCGCCAGCAGCTATTCGACTGCCAACTCTGGAAACACCATATATTTT.

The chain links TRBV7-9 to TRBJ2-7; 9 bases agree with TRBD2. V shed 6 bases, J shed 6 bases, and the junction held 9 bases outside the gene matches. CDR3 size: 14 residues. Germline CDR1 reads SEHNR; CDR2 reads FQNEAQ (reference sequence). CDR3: CASRVTGTSSEQYF. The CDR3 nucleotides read TGTGCCAGCAGGGTCACCGGGACTAGCTCCGAGCAGTACTTC.

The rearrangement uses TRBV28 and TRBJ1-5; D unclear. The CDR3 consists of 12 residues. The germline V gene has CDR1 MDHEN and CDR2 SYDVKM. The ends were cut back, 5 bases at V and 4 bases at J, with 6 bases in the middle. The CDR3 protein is CASSLRNQPQHF. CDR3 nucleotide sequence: TGTGCCAGCAGTCTCAGAAATCAGCCCCAGCATTTT. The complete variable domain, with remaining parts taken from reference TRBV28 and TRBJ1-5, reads DVKVTQSSRYLVKRTGEKVFLECVQDMDHENMFWYRQDPGLGLRLIYFSYDVKMKEKGDIPEGYSVSREKKERFSLILESASTNQTSMYLCASSLRNQPQHFGDGTRLSIL.

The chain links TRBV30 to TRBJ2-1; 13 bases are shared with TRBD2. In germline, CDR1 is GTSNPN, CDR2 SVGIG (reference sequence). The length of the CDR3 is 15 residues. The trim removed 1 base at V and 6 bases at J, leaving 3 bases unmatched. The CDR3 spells CAWSEGLAGTNEQFF. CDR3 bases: TGTGCCTGGAGTGAGGGACTAGCGGGAACCAATGAGCAGTTCTTC.

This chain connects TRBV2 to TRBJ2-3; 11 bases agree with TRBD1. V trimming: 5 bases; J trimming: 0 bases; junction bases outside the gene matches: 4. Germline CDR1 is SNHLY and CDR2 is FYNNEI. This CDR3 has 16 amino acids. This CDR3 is CASSKGQGGSTDTQYF. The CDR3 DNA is TGTGCCAGCAGTAAGGGACAGGGGGGCAGCACAGATACGCAGTATTTT.

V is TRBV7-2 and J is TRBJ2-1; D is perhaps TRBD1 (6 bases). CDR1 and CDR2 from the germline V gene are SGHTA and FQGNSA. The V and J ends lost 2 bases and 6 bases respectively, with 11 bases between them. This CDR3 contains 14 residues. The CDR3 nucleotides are TGTGCCAGCAGCTTAATCGACAGGAGCAATGAGCAGTTCTTC. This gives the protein CASSLIDRSNEQFF.

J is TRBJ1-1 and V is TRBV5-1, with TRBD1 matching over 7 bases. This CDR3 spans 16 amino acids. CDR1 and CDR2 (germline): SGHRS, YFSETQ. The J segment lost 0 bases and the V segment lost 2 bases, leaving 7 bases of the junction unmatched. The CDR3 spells CASSLETGILNTEAFF. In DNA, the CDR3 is TGCGCCAGCAGCTTAGAGACAGGGATTTTGAACACTGAAGCTTTCTTT.

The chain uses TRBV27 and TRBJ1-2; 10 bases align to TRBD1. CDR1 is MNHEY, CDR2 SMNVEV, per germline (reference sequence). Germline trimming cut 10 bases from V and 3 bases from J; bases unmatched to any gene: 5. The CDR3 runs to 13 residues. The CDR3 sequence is CATRDRGDYGYTF. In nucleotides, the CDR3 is TGTGCCACCAGGGACAGGGGCGACTATGGCTACACCTTC.

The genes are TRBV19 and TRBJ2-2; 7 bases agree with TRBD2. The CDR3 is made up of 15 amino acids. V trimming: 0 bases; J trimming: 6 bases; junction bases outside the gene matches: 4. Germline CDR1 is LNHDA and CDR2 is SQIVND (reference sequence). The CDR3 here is CASSIEGAGAGELFF. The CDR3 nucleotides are TGTGCCAGTAGTATAGAAGGTGCGGGGGCCGGGGAGCTGTTTTTT.

The CDR3 is CASSPGTSGSNTQYF. CDR3 bases: TGTGCCAGCAGTCCTGGAACTAGCGGGAGTAATACGCAGTATTTT. The chain combines TRBV27 with TRBJ2-3; 11 bases are a match to TRBD2. Germline trimming cut 5 bases from V and 7 bases from J; bases unmatched to any gene: 8. This CDR3 region has 15 residues. Germline-derived CDR1 and CDR2 are MNHEY and SMNVEV (reference sequence).

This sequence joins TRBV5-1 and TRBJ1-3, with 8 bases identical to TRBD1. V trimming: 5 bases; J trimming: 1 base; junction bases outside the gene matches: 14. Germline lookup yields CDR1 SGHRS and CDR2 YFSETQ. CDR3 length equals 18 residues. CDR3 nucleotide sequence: TGCGCCAGCAGTGGATCGGGTAGAACAGGGGGGTCTGGAAACACCATATATTTT. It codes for CASSGSGRTGGSGNTIYF. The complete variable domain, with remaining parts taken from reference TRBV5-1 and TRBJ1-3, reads KAGVTQTPRYLIKTRGQQVTLSCSPISGHRSVSWYQQTPGQGLQFLFEYFSETQRNKGNFPGRFSGRQFSNSRSEMNVSTLELGDSALYLCASSGSGRTGGSGNTIYFGEGSWLTVV.

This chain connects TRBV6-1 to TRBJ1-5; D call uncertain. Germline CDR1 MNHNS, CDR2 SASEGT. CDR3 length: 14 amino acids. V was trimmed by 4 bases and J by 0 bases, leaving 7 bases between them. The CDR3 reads CASSGKHSNQPQHF. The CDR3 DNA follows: TGTGCCAGCAGTGGAAAGCATAGCAATCAGCCCCAGCATTTT.

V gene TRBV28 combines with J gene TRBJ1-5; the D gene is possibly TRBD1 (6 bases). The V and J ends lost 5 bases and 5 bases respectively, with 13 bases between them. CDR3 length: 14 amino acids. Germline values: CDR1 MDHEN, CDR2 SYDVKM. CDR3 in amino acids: CASSEGGWHQPQHF. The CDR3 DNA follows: TGTGCCAGCAGTGAAGGGGGATGGCATCAGCCCCAGCATTTT.

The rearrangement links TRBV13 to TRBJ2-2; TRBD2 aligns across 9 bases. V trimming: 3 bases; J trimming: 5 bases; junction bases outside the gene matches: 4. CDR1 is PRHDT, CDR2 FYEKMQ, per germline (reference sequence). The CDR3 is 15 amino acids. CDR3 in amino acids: CASSFSGSLTGELFF. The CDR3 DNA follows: TGTGCCAGCAGCTTTAGCGGGAGCCTGACCGGGGAGCTGTTTTTT.

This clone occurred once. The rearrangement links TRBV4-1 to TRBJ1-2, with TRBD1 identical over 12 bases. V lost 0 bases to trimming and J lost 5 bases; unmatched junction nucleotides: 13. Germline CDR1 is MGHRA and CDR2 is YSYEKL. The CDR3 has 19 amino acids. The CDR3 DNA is TGCGCCAGCAGCCAAGACTTAGGGACAGGGGGCGGCCGGGCATATGGCTACACCTTC. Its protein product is CASSQDLGTGGGRAYGYTF.

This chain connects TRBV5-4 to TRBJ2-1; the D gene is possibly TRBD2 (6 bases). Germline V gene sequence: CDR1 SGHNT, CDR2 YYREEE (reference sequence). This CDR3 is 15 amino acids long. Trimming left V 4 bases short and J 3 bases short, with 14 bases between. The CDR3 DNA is TGTGCCAGCAGCAATCAAGGAGGGCTCTACAATGAGCAGTTCTTC. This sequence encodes CASSNQGGLYNEQFF.

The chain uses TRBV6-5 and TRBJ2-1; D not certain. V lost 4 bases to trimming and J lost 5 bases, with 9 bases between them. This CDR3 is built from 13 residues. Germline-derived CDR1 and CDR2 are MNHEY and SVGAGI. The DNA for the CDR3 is TGTGCCAGCAGTTCACGAGGTGACAATGAGCAGTTCTTC. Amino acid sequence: CASSSRGDNEQFF.

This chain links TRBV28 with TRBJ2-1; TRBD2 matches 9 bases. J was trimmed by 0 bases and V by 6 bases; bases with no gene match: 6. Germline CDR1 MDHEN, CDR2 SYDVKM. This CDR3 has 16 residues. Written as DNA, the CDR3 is TGTGCCAGCAGGAGCGGGGGGATCAGCTCCTACAATGAGCAGTTCTTC. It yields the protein CASRSGGISSYNEQFF.

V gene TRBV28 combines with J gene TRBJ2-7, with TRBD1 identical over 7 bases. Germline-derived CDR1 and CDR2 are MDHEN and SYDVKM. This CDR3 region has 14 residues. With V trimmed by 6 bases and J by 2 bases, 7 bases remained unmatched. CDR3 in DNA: TGTGCCAGCAGGCCAACAGGGGAAGCCTACGAGCAGTACTTC. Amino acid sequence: CASRPTGEAYEQYF. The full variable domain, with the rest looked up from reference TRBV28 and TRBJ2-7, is DVKVTQSSRYLVKRTGEKVFLECVQDMDHENMFWYRQDPGLGLRLIYFSYDVKMKEKGDIPEGYSVSREKKERFSLILESASTNQTSMYLCASRPTGEAYEQYFGPGTRLTVT.

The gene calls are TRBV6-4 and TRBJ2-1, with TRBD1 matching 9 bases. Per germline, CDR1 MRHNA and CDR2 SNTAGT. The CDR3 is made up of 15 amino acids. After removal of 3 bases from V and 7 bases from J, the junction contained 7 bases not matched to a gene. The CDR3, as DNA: TGTGCCAGCAGTGAGGGACAGGGAAGAGGAAATGAGCAGTTCTTC. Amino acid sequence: CASSEGQGRGNEQFF.

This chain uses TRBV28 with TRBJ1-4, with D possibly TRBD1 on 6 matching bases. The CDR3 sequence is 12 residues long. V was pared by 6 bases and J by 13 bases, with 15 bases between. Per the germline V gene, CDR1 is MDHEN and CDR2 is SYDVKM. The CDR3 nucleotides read TGTGCCAGCAGCACCGGGGTAGGGGGACTGTTTTTT. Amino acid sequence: CASSTGVGGLFF.

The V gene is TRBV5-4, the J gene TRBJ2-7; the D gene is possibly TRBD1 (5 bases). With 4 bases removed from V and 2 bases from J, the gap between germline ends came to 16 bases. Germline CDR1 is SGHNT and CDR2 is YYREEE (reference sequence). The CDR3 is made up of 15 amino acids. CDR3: CASSPRDGPTYEQYF. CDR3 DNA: TGTGCCAGCAGCCCCAGGGATGGGCCGACCTACGAGCAGTACTTC. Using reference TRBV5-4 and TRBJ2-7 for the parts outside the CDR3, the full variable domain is ETGVTQSPTHLIKTRGQQVTLRCSSQSGHNTVSWYQQALGQGPQFIFQYYREEENGRGNFPPRFSGLQFPNYSSELNVNALELDDSALYLCASSPRDGPTYEQYFGPGTRLTVT.

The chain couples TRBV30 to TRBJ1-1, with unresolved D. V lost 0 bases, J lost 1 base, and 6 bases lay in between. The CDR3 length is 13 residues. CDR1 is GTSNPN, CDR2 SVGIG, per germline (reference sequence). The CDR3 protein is CAWSVQSNTEAFF. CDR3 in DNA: TGTGCCTGGAGTGTACAATCGAACACTGAAGCTTTCTTT.

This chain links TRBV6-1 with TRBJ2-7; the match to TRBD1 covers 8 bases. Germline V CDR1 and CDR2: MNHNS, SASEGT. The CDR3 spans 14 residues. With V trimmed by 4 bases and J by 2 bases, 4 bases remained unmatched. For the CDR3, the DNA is TGTGCCAGCAGTGGACAGGGGACCCCCTACGAGCAGTACTTC. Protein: CASSGQGTPYEQYF.

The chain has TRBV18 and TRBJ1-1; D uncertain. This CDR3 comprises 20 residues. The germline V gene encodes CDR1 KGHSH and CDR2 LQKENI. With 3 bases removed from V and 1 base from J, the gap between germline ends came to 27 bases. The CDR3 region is CASSPLPPRTANSGNTEAFF. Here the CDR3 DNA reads TGTGCCAGCTCACCCCTCCCCCCACGAACAGCAAATAGCGGGAACACTGAAGCTTTCTTT.